Detailed here is one T cell receptor (beta chain). The same CDR3 arises from other DNA sequences in this sample as well. These data come from a study of blood T cell repertoires in COVID-19. Study as a whole: Sources were T cells, B-cell-depleted T cells, or PBMCs; the material itself was cDNA or gDNA.

The CDR3 totals 13 residues. Trimming removed 1 base from V and 4 bases from J, with 7 bases in between. Per germline, CDR1 KGHSH and CDR2 LQKENI. TCRdb keeps only in-frame clones here, not all; method: immunoSEQ multiplex PCR. The data hold roughly 410,000 clones, with 80% to 90% observed a single time. Seattle researchers signed up patients amid active infection and tracked them longitudinally. Specimen: peripheral blood. V gene TRBV18 combines with J gene TRBJ1-1, with D unresolved. The clonotype originates from a woman aged 55-69 years with COVID-19, enrolled during active disease. The CDR3 loop is CASSPQGGTEAFF. In DNA, the CDR3 is TGTGCCAGCTCACCACAGGGAGGCACTGAAGCTTTCTTT.